This T cell receptor (beta chain) was found in a study of PD-1 blockade in mismatch repair-deficient tumors. TCRdb keeps only in-frame clones here, not all; method: immunoSEQ multiplex PCR. The profile shows 56,000 or so clones, approximately 80% of them singletons. Every patient had mismatch repair deficiency by PCR or immunohistochemistry. This CDR3 comprises 11 residues. Per germline, CDR1 GTSNPN and CDR2 SVGIG (reference sequence). Trimming cost V 7 bases and J 6 bases, with 12 bases left between them. The chain couples TRBV30 to TRBJ1-1; a weak D match, TRBD1 (5 bases). This clonotype originated in an adult with mismatch repair-deficient cancer. Specimen: peripheral blood, collected 4 weeks after starting pembrolizumab. CDR3 DNA sequence: TGTGCCTATGGAAGGGGCCCTGAAGCTTTCTTT. Amino acid sequence: CAYGRGPEAFF.